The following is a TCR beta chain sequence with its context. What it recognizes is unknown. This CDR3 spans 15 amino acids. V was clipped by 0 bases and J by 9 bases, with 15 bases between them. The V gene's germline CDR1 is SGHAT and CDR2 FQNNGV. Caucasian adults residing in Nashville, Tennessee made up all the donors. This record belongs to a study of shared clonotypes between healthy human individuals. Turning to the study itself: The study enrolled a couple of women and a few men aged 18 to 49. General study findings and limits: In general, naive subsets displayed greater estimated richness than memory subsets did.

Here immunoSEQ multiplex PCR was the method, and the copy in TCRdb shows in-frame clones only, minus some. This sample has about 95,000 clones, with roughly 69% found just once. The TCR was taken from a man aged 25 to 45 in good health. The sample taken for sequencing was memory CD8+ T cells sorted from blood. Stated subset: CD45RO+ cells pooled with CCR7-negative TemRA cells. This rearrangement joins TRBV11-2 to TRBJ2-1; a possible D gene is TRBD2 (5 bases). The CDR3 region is CASSLEAVFDGEQFF. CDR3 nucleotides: TGTGCCAGCAGCTTAGAAGCGGTTTTCGATGGTGAGCAGTTCTTC.